This paragraph covers one T cell receptor (beta chain) sequence. Its antigen remains unidentified. PCR employed 60 Vbeta and 13 Jbeta primers. The table came from immunoSEQ multiplex PCR; TCRdb's copy has only in-frame clones and leaves some out. The profile shows some 250,000 clones, 82% of them singletons. Germline CDR1 and CDR2: PRHDT and FYEKMQ (reference sequence). V gave up 2 bases and J gave up 8 bases; unmatched junction bases: 8. The CDR3 totals 15 residues. The record originates from a study of cytomegalovirus exposure and HLA in healthy donors. In the study overall: An early release of data contained about 85 million unique TCRs, which came from HLA-typed donors.

The study, taken as a whole, reports: In a later analysis, TCR beta V- and J-gene trimming was associated with a missense DCLRE1C variant. Reports state that TCR beta sequences accurately predicted most subjects' HLA-A and HLA-B alleles. Donors belonging to an Asian-associated ancestry cluster reportedly showed fewer N-insertions in productive TCRs than the 666-donor mean, according to what a later analysis found.

The receptor comes from a woman in her forties in good health and CMV-seropositive. Material: PBMCs. The V and J genes are TRBV13 and TRBJ2-1, with 8 bases matching TRBD2. The CDR3 reads CASSLTSGSIDEQFF. The CDR3 coding sequence is TGTGCCAGCAGCTTAACAAGCGGGAGTATCGATGAGCAGTTCTTC.